Listed below are T cell receptor beta chains from one sample, sequenced in a study of shared clonotypes between healthy human individuals. Produced via immunoSEQ multiplex PCR; TCRdb's table is partial and in-frame only. The data show about 2.4 million clones, 93% seen once. Sequenced input: naive CD4+ T cells from PBMCs. These receptors were obtained from a man between 18 and 35 years old in good health. Some clones in this sample may be carry-over from other donors' samples. The CDR3 runs from the conserved cysteine through the conserved F or W. The D gene is left open where the match is weak. The size entry is marked missing in some rows and otherwise reads once, few, many or a size class.

d_gene,v_gene,abundance,j_gene,CDR3aa,CDR3nt
NA,TRBV7-6,NA,TRBJ1-2,CASSLAGNYGYTF,TGTGCCAGCAGCTTAGCCGGTAACTATGGCTACACCTTC
NA,TRBV29-1,NA,TRBJ2-1,CSVAKLAPVYNEQFF,TGCAGCGTCGCTAAACTAGCCCCGGTGTACAATGAGCAGTTCTTC
NA,TRBV30,NA,TRBJ2-7,CAWRDNTWTQSYEQYF,TGTGCCTGGAGGGACAACACCTGGACACAATCCTATGAGCAGTACTTC
NA,TRBV19,once,TRBJ2-7,CASRGVYEQYF,TGTGCCAGTAGAGGTGTTTACGAGCAGTACTTC
NA,TRBV18,once,TRBJ1-5,CASSPQAGGAVNQPQHF,TGTGCCAGCTCACCCCAGGCGGGGGGGGCCGTCAATCAGCCCCAGCATTTT
NA,TRBV5-6,NA,TRBJ2-5,CASSRGQETQYF,TGTGCCAGCAGCCGCGGCCAAGAGACCCAGTACTTC
TRBD2,TRBV15,NA,TRBJ2-7,CATSAGWTSGSTEQYF,TGTGCCACCAGCGCGGGATGGACTAGCGGGAGTACCGAGCAGTACTTC
NA,TRBV4-2,once,TRBJ2-1,CASSPESSYEQFF,TGTGCCAGCAGCCCAGAATCTAGCTATGAGCAGTTCTTC
TRBD2,TRBV6-5,NA,TRBJ2-7,CASSYSLGLAGGEQYF,TGTGCCAGCAGTTACTCCCTTGGACTAGCGGGAGGCGAGCAGTACTTC
NA,TRBV7-2,once,TRBJ2-7,CASSPRTYEQYF,TGTGCCAGCAGCCCACGAACATACGAGCAGTACTTC
TRBD1,TRBV19,once,TRBJ1-4,CASSPGDRKLFF,TGTGCCAGTTCTCCAGGGGACAGAAAACTGTTTTTT
NA,TRBV28,NA,TRBJ2-7,CVTEGSYYEQYF,TGTGTCACCGAGGGCAGTTACTACGAGCAGTACTTC
NA,TRBV30,NA,TRBJ2-1,CAWFGWRFRHNEQFF,TGTGCCTGGTTTGGTTGGCGCTTTCGGCACAATGAGCAGTTCTTC
NA,TRBV21-1,NA,TRBJ1-1,CASSAYRGLDTEAFF,TGTGCCAGCAGCGCCTATAGGGGGCTGGATACTGAAGCTTTCTTT